The clone carrying this TCR beta chain came up many times. The target antigen is unknown. This entry belongs to a study of early T cells in non-severe SARS-CoV-2 infection. The TCR library protocol attached unique molecular identifiers to the individual cDNA molecules. TCRdb processed the 5' RACE reads anew with MiXCR; each CDR3 protein has one entry. The sample lists more than 20,000 distinct CDR3 sequences, around 4% occurring once. The CDR3 runs 15 residues. Germline CDR1 MDHEN, CDR2 SYDVKM. Trimming removed 3 bases at V and 9 bases at J, with 18 bases between. Points from the study as a whole: Anti-spike CD8 responses were favored in VDJdb matching, and private and CD4 specificities were missed.

Sequences were obtained from whole blood. The chain joins TRBV28 to TRBJ2-1; possible D gene TRBD1, 5 bases. The origin of this receptor is an adult who was a healthcare worker with PCR-confirmed SARS-CoV-2 infection or an uninfected control (not recorded which). The CDR3 protein is CASSFWGSVASEQFF. Written as DNA, the CDR3 is TGTGCCAGCAGTTTTTGGGGCAGCGTCGCAAGTGAGCAGTTCTTC.